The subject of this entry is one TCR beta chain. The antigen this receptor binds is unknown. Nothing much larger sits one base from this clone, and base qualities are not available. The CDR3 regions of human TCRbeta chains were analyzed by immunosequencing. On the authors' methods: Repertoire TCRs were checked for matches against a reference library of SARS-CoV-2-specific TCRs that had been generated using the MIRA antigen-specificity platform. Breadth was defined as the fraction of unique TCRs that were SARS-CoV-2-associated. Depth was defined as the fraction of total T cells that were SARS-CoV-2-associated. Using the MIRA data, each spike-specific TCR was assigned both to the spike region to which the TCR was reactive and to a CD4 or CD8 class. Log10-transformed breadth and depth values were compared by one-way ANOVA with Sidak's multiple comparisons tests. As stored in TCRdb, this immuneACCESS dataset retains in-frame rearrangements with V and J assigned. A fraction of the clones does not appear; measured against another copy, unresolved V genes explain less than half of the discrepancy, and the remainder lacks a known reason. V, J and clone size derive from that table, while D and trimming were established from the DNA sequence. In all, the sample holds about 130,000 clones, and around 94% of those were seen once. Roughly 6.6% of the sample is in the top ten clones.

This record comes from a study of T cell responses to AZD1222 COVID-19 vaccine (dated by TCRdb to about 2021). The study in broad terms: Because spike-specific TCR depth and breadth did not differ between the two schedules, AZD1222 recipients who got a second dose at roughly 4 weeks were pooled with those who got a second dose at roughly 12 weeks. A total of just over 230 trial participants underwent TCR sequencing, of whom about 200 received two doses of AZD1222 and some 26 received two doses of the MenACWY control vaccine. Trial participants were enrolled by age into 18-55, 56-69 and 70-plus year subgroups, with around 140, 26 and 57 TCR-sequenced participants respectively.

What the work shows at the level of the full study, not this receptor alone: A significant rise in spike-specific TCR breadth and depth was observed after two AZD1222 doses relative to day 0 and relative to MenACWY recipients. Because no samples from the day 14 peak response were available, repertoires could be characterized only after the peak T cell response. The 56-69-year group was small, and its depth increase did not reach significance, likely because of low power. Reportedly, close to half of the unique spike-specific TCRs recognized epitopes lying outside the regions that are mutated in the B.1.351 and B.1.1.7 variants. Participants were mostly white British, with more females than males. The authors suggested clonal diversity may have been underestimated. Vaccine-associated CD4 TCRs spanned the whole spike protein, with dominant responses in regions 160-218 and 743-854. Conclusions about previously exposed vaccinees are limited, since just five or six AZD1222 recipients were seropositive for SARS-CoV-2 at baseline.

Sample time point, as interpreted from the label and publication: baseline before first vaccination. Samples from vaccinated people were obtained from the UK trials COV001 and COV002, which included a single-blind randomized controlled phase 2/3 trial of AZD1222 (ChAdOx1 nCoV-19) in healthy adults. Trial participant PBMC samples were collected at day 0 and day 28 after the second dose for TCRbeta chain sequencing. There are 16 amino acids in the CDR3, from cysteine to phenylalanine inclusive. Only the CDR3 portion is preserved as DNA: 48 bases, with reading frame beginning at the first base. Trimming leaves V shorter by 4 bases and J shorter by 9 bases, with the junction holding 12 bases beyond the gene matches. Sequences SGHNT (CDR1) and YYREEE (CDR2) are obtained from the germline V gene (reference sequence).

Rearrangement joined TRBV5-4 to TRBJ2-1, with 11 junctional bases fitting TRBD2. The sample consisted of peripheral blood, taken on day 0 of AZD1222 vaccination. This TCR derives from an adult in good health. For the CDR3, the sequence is CASSEPGLAGFVEQFF. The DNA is TGTGCCAGCAGCGAACCAGGACTAGCGGGTTTCGTTGAGCAGTTCTTC. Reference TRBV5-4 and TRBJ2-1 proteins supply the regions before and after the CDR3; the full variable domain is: ETGVTQSPTHLIKTRGQQVTLRCSSQSGHNTVSWYQQALGQGPQFIFQYYREEENGRGNFPPRFSGLQFPNYSSELNVNALELDDSALYLCASSEPGLAGFVEQFFGPGTRLTVL.